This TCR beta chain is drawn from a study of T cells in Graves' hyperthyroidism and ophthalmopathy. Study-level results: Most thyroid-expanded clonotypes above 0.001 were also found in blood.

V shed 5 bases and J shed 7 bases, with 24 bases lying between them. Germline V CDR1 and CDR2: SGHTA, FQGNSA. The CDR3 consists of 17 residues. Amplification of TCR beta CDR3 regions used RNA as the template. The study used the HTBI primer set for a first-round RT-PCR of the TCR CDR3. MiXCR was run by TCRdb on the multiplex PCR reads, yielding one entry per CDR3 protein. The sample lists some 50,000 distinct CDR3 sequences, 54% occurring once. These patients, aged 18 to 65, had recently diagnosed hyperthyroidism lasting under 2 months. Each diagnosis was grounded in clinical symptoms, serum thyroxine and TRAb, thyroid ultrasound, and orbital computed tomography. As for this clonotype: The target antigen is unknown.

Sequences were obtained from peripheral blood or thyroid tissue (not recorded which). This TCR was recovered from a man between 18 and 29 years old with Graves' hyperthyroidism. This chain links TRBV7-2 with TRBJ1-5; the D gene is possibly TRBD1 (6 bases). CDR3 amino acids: CASSMTSGGYYEQPQHF. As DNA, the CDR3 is TGTGCCAGCAGCATGACTAGCGGGGGCTACTACGAGCAGCCCCAGCATTTT.